This note documents a single TCR beta chain sequence. Its antigen is currently unknown. The V gene lost 1 base and the J gene lost 2 bases, with 9 bases spanning the gap. Germline CDR1 is MDHEN and CDR2 is SYDVKM. The CDR3 runs to 14 residues. This entry belongs to a study of radiotherapy plus CTLA-4 blockade in lung cancer. In the study overall: Of all patients, under 20% responded objectively and roughly 31% showed disease control. Study outcomes and limitations: TCR clones of tumor origin grew in blood after radiotherapy plus ipilimumab.

Clones were read by immunoSEQ multiplex PCR, and TCRdb kept only the in-frame ones, dropping some. This table has 70,000 to 90,000 clones, 85% to 90% appearing once. Those patients who had chemo-refractory metastatic non-small-cell lung cancer were given focal radiation along with CTLA-4 blockade through ipilimumab. The input for sequencing was peripheral blood, taken from a patient treated with radiotherapy plus ipilimumab. This clonotype was obtained from a human donor with non-small cell lung cancer who had stable disease on radiotherapy plus ipilimumab. This rearrangement joins TRBV28 to TRBJ2-7; no clear D gene. CDR3 bases: TGTGCCAGCAGTTTATTGACATTTACCTACGAGCAGTACTTC. This translates into CASSLLTFTYEQYF.